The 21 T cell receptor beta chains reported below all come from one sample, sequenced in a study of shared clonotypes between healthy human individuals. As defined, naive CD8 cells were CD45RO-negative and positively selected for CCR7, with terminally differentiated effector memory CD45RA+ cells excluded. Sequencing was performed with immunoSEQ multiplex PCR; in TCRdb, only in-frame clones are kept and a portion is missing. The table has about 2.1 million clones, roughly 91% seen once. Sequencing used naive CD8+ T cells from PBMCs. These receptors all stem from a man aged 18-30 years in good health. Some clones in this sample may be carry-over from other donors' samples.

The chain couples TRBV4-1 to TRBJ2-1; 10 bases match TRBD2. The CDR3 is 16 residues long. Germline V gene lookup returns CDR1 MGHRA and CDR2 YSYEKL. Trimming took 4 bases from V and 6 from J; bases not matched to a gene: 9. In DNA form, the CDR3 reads TGCGCCAGCAGCCGTGGAACCGGGACTAGCGTCAATGAGCAGTTCTTC. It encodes CASSRGTGTSVNEQFF.

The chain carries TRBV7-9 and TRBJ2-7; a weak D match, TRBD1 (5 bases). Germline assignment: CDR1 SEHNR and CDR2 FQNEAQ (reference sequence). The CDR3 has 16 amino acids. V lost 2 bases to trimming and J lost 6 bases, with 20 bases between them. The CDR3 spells CASSLTSTAAPGEQYF. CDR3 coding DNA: TGTGCCAGCAGCTTAACGTCGACAGCCGCCCCGGGCGAGCAGTACTTC.

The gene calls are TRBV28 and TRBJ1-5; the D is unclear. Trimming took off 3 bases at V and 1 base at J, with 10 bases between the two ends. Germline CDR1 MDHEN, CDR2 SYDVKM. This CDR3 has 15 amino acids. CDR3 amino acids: CASSFLRFSNQPQHF. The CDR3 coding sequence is TGTGCCAGCAGTTTCCTGAGGTTCAGCAATCAGCCCCAGCATTTT.

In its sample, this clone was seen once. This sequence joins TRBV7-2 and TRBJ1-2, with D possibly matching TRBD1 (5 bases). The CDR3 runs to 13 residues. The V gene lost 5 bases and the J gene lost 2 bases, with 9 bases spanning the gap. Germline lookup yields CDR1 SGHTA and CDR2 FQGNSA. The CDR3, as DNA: TGTGCCAGCAGCGACTGGGGGAACTATGGCTACACCTTC. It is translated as CASSDWGNYGYTF.

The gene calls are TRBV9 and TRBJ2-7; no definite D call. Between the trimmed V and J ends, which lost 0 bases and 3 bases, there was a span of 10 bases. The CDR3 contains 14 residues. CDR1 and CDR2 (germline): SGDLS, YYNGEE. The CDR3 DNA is TGTGCCAGCAGCGTAGTCCCAGCGAGCTACGAGCAGTACTTC. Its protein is CASSVVPASYEQYF.

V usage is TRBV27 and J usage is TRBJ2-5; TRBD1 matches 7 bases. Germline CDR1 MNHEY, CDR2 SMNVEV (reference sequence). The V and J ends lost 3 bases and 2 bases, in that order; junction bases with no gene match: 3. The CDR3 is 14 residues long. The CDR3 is CASSLGTVQETQYF. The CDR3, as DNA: TGTGCCAGCAGTTTGGGGACAGTACAAGAGACCCAGTACTTC.

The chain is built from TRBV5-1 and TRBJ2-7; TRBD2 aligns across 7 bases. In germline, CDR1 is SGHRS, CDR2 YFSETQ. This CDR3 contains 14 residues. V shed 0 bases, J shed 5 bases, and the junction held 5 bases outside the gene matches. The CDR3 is CASSLEGGSNEQYF. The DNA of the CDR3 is TGCGCCAGCAGCTTGGAAGGCGGGAGCAACGAGCAGTACTTC.

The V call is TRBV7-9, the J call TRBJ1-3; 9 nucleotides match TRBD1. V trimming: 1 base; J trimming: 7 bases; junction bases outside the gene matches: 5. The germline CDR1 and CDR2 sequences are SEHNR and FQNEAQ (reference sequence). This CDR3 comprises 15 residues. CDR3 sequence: CASSLGSGTGNTIYF. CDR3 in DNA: TGTGCCAGCAGCTTAGGATCCGGGACAGGGAACACCATATATTTT. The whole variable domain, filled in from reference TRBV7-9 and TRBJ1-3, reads DTGVSQNPRHKITKRGQNVTFRCDPISEHNRLYWYRQTLGQGPEFLTYFQNEAQLEKSRLLSDRFSAERPKGSFSTLEIQRTEQGDSAMYLCASSLGSGTGNTIYFGEGSWLTVV.

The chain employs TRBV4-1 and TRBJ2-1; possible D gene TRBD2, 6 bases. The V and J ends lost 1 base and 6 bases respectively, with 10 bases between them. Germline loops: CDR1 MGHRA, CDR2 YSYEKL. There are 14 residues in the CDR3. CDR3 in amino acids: CASSQGRVGNEQFF. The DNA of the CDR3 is TGCGCCAGCAGCCAAGGGAGGGTTGGCAATGAGCAGTTCTTC.

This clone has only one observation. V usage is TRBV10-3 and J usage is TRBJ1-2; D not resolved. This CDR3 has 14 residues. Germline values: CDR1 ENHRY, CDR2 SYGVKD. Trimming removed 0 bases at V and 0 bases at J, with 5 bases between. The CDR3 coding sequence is TGTGCCATCAGTGAGTCGACGGCTAACTATGGCTACACCTTC. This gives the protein CAISESTANYGYTF.

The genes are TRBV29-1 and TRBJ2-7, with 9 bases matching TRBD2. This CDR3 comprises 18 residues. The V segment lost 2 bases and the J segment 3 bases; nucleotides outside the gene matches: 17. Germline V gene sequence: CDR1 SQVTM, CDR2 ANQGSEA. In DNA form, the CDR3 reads TGCAGCGTTGAACGAATAGCGGGAGTTAAGATGACAGGCTACGAGCAGTACTTC. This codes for CSVERIAGVKMTGYEQYF.

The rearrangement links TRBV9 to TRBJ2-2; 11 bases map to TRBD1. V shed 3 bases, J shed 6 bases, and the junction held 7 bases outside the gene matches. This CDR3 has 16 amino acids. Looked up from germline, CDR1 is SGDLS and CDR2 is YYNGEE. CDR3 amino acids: CASSAFGDRGSGELFF. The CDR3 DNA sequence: TGTGCCAGCAGCGCATTCGGGGACAGGGGGTCCGGGGAGCTGTTTTTT.

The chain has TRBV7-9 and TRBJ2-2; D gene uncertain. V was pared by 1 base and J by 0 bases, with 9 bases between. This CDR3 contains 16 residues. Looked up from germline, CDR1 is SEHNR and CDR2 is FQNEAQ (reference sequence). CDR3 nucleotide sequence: TGTGCCAGCAGCTTAGATGAGTTCGCGAACACCGGGGAGCTGTTTTTT. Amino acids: CASSLDEFANTGELFF.

The CDR3 loop is CASSLVGRGNDEQFF. CDR3 in DNA: TGTGCCAGCAGCTTAGTCGGTAGGGGGAATGATGAGCAGTTCTTC. V usage is TRBV7-9 and J usage is TRBJ2-1, with a possible D match to TRBD1 (6 bases). From germline, CDR1 is SEHNR and CDR2 FQNEAQ (reference sequence). The CDR3 totals 15 residues. The V and J ends lost 1 base and 8 bases respectively, with 15 bases between them.

CDR3 loop: CASTVEYGTGELFF. The CDR3 nucleotides read TGTGCCAGCACAGTGGAGTATGGCACCGGGGAGCTGTTTTTT. This chain connects TRBV9 to TRBJ2-2; unclear D gene. V was cut by 6 bases and J by 4 bases, with 13 bases left in between. The germline CDR1 and CDR2 sequences are SGDLS and YYNGEE. The CDR3 runs to 14 residues.

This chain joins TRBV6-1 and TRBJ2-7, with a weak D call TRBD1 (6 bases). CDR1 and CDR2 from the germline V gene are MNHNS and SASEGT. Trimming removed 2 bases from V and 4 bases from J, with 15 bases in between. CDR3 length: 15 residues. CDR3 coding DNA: TGTGCCAGCAGTGAACTTGGGGGCAAGGGTTACGAGCAGTACTTC. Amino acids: CASSELGGKGYEQYF.

As DNA, the CDR3 is TGTGCCAGCAGCGTCGGCGGGTTGAGCTCCTACGAGCAGTACTTC. The encoded protein is CASSVGGLSSYEQYF. V gene TRBV9 combines with J gene TRBJ2-5, with TRBD2 as a possible D gene (5 bases). TRBJ2-7 explains the end of the DNA better; the J call may be wrong. Germline lookup yields CDR1 SGDLS and CDR2 YYNGEE. This CDR3 is 15 amino acids long.

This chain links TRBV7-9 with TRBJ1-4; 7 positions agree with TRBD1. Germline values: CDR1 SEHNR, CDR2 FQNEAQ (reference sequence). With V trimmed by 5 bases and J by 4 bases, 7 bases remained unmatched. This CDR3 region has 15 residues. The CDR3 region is CASSPGQIINEKLFF. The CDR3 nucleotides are TGTGCCAGCAGCCCGGGACAGATCATTAATGAAAAACTGTTTTTT.

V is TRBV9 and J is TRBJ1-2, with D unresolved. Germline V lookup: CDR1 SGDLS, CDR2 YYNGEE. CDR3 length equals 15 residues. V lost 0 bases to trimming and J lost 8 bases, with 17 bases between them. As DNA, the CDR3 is TGTGCCAGCAGCGTAGGAGGGTGGGATTCGCTCGGCTACACCTTC. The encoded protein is CASSVGGWDSLGYTF.

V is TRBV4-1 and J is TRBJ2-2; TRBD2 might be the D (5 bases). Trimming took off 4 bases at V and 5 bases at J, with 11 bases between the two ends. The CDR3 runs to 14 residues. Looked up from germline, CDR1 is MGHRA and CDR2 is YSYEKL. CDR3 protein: CASSRERETGELFF. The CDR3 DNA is TGCGCCAGCAGCCGGGAGAGGGAGACCGGGGAGCTGTTTTTT.

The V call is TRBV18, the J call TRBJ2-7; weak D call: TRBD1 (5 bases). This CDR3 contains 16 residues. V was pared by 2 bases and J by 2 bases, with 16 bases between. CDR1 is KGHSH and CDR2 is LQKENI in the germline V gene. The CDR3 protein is CASSPAGPEGAYEQYF. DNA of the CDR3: TGTGCCAGCTCACCAGCCGGCCCCGAAGGGGCCTACGAGCAGTACTTC.